These 10 T cell receptor beta chains were sequenced from one sample in a study of cytomegalovirus exposure and HLA in healthy donors (dated by TCRdb to 2017 to 2019). Receptors were amplified or captured by the immunoSEQ multiplex PCR assay. A mixture of 60 forward primers for TCR Vbeta segments and 13 reverse primers for TCR Jbeta segments was used in the multiplex PCR. Held by TCRdb, this immuneACCESS table contains in-frame sequences only and omits some clones. Under half of the omission traces to an unresolved V gene where checked; the cause of the rest is unknown. A total of over 90,000 clones appear in this sample, 65% to 80% of them only once. Jointly, the top ten make up around 10% of the sample. Sequencing was carried out using PBMCs. The origin of the receptors is a woman aged 18 to 35 in good health and CMV-seropositive.

The chain is built from TRBV10-3 and TRBJ1-1; TRBD1 matches at 8 bases. The J segment lost 2 bases and the V segment lost 6 bases, leaving 5 bases of the junction unmatched. Germline values: CDR1 ENHRY, CDR2 SYGVKD. This CDR3 region has 14 residues. CDR3 DNA: TGTGCCATCAGCCGACAGGGGACAAACACTGAAGCTTTCTTT. Translation: CAISRQGTNTEAFF.

This rearrangement joins TRBV5-8 to TRBJ2-5; D not resolved. The closer fit of TRBJ2-7 to the DNA end suggests the J call may be wrong. CDR3 size: 13 residues. The germline V gene encodes CDR1 SGHTS and CDR2 YDEGEE. This chain's CDR3 is CASSLAFSYEQYF. The CDR3 DNA sequence: TGTGCCAGCAGCTTGGCATTTTCCTACGAGCAGTACTTC.

This clone was counted only a few times. This sequence joins TRBV5-1 and TRBJ1-1, with D perhaps TRBD1 (6 bases). CDR3 length equals 17 residues. Per the germline V gene, CDR1 is SGHRS and CDR2 is YFSETQ. The V and J ends lost 4 bases and 0 bases respectively, with 19 bases between them. The CDR3 region has the DNA TGCGCCAGCAGCACCCCGCTGGGACACGATCTGAACACTGAAGCTTTCTTT. Translating gives CASSTPLGHDLNTEAFF.

The V gene is TRBV4-2, the J gene TRBJ1-6; 8 bases line up with TRBD1. Germline lookup yields CDR1 LGHNA and CDR2 YNFKEQ. CDR3 size: 16 residues. V dropped 4 bases and J dropped 10; count of bases not matched to a gene: 12. DNA for the CDR3: TGTGCCAGCAGCCGAGAGACAGGGGCGGAGGTCTCACCCCTCCACTTT. It translates to CASSRETGAEVSPLHF.

This chain joins TRBV2 and TRBJ2-7; 7 bases fit TRBD2. Germline V CDR1 and CDR2: SNHLY, FYNNEI. This CDR3 spans 13 amino acids. Germline trimming cut 7 bases from V and 5 bases from J; bases unmatched to any gene: 8. CDR3 nucleotide sequence: TGTGCCAGCACTAGGCTGAGCGGGAACGAGCAGTACTTC. Its translation: CASTRLSGNEQYF.

The chain employs TRBV28 and TRBJ2-1; D gene ambiguous. Germline V gives CDR1 MDHEN, CDR2 SYDVKM. Trimming took 1 base from V and 3 from J, leaving 4 bases between them. CDR3 length: 13 residues. Here the CDR3 DNA reads TGTGCCAGCAGTTTATCTGTCTACAATGAGCAGTTCTTC. Translation: CASSLSVYNEQFF.

The V and J genes are TRBV5-1 and TRBJ1-1; perhaps TRBD1 as D (6 bases). The CDR3 covers 12 residues. V lost 3 bases and J 8 bases, leaving 11 bases between the germline ends. CDR1 is SGHRS and CDR2 is YFSETQ in the germline V gene. The CDR3 sequence: CASSSITGEAFF. The DNA of the CDR3 is TGCGCCAGCAGCTCTATAACAGGGGAAGCTTTCTTT.

This clone was picked up a small number of times. The V and J genes are TRBV27 and TRBJ1-2; 8 bases align to TRBD1. CDR3 length: 14 residues. CDR1 and CDR2 (germline): MNHEY, SMNVEV (reference sequence). J gave up 8 bases and V 0 bases, and 5 bases lay outside the gene matches. CDR3 in DNA: TGTGCCAGCAGTTTATCAAGGACAGGGTACGGCTACACCTTC. Translating it yields CASSLSRTGYGYTF.

This clone was counted a few times. J is TRBJ1-2 and V is TRBV5-1; 7 nucleotides agree with TRBD1. Germline V gene data show CDR1 as SGHRS and CDR2 as YFSETQ. CDR3 length: 13 amino acids. Trimming cost V 4 bases and J 10 bases; bases outside gene matches: 10. The CDR3 reads CASSDPGTANYTF. The DNA for the CDR3 is TGCGCCAGCAGCGATCCCGGGACAGCCAACTACACCTTC.

The chain uses TRBV5-1 and TRBJ2-1, with 13 bases fitting TRBD2. CDR1 and CDR2 from the germline V gene are SGHRS and YFSETQ. This CDR3 contains 17 residues. Germline trimming cut 4 bases from V and 6 bases from J; bases unmatched to any gene: 10. The CDR3 DNA reads TGCGCCAGCAGCGCCGGACTAGCGGGAGTATTTGTCAATGAGCAGTTCTTC. The encoded protein is CASSAGLAGVFVNEQFF.